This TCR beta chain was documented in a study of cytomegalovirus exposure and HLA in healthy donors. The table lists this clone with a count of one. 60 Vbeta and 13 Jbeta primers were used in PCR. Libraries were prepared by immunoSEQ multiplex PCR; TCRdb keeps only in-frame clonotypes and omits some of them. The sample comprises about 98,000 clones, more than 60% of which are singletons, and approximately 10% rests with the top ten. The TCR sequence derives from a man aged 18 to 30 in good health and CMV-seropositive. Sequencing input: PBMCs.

CDR3: CASTYDRSSGNTIYF. The CDR3 bases are TGCGCCAGCACCTATGACAGGAGCTCTGGAAACACCATATATTTT. The chain couples TRBV5-1 to TRBJ1-3; D is perhaps TRBD1 (6 bases). With 6 bases removed from V and 0 bases from J, the gap between germline ends came to 13 bases. CDR1 is SGHRS and CDR2 is YFSETQ in the germline V gene. CDR3 length equals 15 residues.